This T cell receptor beta chain appears in the sequencing data of a study of T-cell reconstitution after alpha-beta-depleted transplantation in children. The CDR3 has 16 residues. Between the trimmed V and J ends, which lost 4 bases and 6 bases, there was a span of 18 bases. CDR1 is SGHTA and CDR2 is FQGNSA in the germline V gene. Turning to this clonotype: The target antigen is unknown.

Study observations and caveats: For some patients, TCRbeta diversity was high at day 60 because of recipient T cells and thymic progenitors that survived. T-cell counts and diversity at one year following transplant were attributed mainly to newly produced T cells. There were reportedly several hundred expanded graft clones from which alpha-beta T cells came about two months after transplant.

During its preparation, the TCRbeta library received unique molecular identifiers. Via MiXCR, TCRdb re-called the PCR reads, giving one row per CDR3 protein. The data contain around 960,000 distinct CDR3 sequences, less than 30% of them singletons. The receptor was isolated from a boy under two years old who had a stem cell transplant for SCID, so the T cells may come from the graft donor. The V call is TRBV7-2, the J call TRBJ1-4, with D possibly TRBD1 on 5 matching bases. Here the sequenced sample was PBMCs, mostly from graft donor cells, taken 360 days after TCRalphabeta/CD19-depleted stem cell transplant. CDR3 bases: TGTGCCAGCAGCTACAGGACTGCAGGGAACCATGAAAAACTGTTTTTT. Its translation: CASSYRTAGNHEKLFF.